The 23 T cell receptor beta chains given below trace back to one sample, sequenced in a study of early T cells in non-severe SARS-CoV-2 infection. TCRdb itself ran the 5' RACE reads through MiXCR, one entry per CDR3 protein. The table includes over 75,000 distinct CDR3 sequences, 15% detected once. The sample consisted of whole blood. The receptors were sampled from an adult who was a healthcare worker with PCR-confirmed SARS-CoV-2 infection or an uninfected control (not recorded which).

Many counts were recorded for this clonotype. This chain uses TRBV9 with TRBJ2-1; 10 positions match TRBD2. Germline V gene sequence: CDR1 SGDLS, CDR2 YYNGEE. This CDR3 contains 17 residues. V trimming: 7 bases; J trimming: 2 bases; junction bases outside the gene matches: 12. CDR3 sequence reads: CASCQGLATLPYNEQFF. DNA of the CDR3: TGTGCCAGCTGCCAGGGACTAGCGACTCTTCCCTACAATGAGCAGTTCTTC.

DNA for the CDR3: TGTGCCAGCAGTGACAGGGGGGGGTCTCGGAAAAACATTCAGTACTTC. Translating it yields CASSDRGGSRKNIQYF. The V and J genes are TRBV2 and TRBJ2-4; D is perhaps TRBD1 or TRBD2 (7 bases each). The V end was cut by 3 bases, the J end by 4 bases, with 16 bases between. The CDR3 length is 16 residues. Germline-derived CDR1 and CDR2 are SNHLY and FYNNEI. The full variable domain, its missing parts supplied by reference TRBV2 and TRBJ2-4, is EPEVTQTPSHQVTQMGQEVILRCVPISNHLYFYWYRQILGQKVEFLVSFYNNEISEKSEIFDDQFSVERPDGSNFTLKIRSTKLEDSAMYFCASSDRGGSRKNIQYFGAGTRLSVL.

This rearrangement joins TRBV5-3 to TRBJ1-1; possibly TRBD1 for D (6 bases). TRBV5-3 is placed among ORFs of uncertain function. Trimming removed 0 bases from V and 3 bases from J, with 9 bases in between. The CDR3 totals 14 residues. The CDR3 sequence: CARSLGQVHTEAFF. As DNA, the CDR3 is TGTGCCAGAAGCTTGGGACAGGTCCACACTGAAGCTTTCTTT.

This chain uses TRBV7-9 with TRBJ2-7, with 12 nucleotides matching TRBD2. CDR1 is SEHNR and CDR2 is FQNEAQ in the germline V gene (reference sequence). This CDR3 is built from 14 residues. The V and J ends lost 5 bases and 5 bases, in that order; junction bases with no gene match: 4. The CDR3 nucleotides read TGTGCCAGCAGCCCACGGACTAGCGGGAACGAGCAGTACTTC. Translated: CASSPRTSGNEQYF.

This clonotype was seen more than once but under ten times. This rearrangement joins TRBV9 to TRBJ2-1; possible D gene TRBD2, 6 bases. Germline V lookup: CDR1 SGDLS, CDR2 YYNGEE. Trimming removed 2 bases from V and 12 bases from J, with 24 bases in between. This CDR3 has 16 amino acids. This chain's CDR3 is CASSVDLLGARRVQFF. CDR3 nucleotide sequence: TGTGCCAGCAGCGTGGACCTTCTCGGCGCACGGAGGGTGCAGTTCTTC.

The chain carries TRBV7-9 and TRBJ1-6, with 7 bases identical to TRBD1. This CDR3 region has 14 residues. Losses at the gene ends were 5 bases for V and 7 bases for J; bases not matched to a gene: 5. Germline V lookup: CDR1 SEHNR, CDR2 FQNEAQ (reference sequence). CDR3 sequence: CASSVGQQNSPLHF. Here the CDR3 DNA reads TGTGCCAGCAGCGTGGGACAGCAGAATTCACCCCTCCACTTT.

The CDR3 region has the DNA TGTGCCAGCAGTGATAGGGGCTACACTGAAGCTTTCTTT. It yields the protein CASSDRGYTEAFF. V is TRBV6-1 and J is TRBJ1-1; D may be TRBD1 (5 bases). Per germline, CDR1 MNHNS and CDR2 SASEGT. The germline V and J ends were trimmed by 3 bases and 3 bases, with 8 bases remaining between them. The CDR3 runs 13 residues.

This clonotype was seen a handful of times. The chain has TRBV4-1 and TRBJ1-1; a possible D gene is TRBD1 (6 bases). Trimming stripped 1 base from V and 7 bases from J, with 10 bases between. Germline assignment: CDR1 MGHRA and CDR2 YSYEKL. The CDR3 covers 13 residues. CDR3 sequence: CASSQGQGREAFF. The CDR3, as DNA: TGCGCCAGCAGCCAAGGCCAGGGGCGTGAAGCTTTCTTT.

The rearrangement joins TRBV12-3 or TRBV12-4 to TRBJ1-5, with D perhaps matching TRBD1 (5 bases). The V and J ends lost 4 bases and 7 bases respectively, with 14 bases between them. The CDR3 consists of 14 residues. The CDR3: CASSSLEGPQPQHF. The CDR3 nucleotides are TGTGCCAGCAGTTCCCTTGAGGGGCCGCAGCCCCAGCATTTT.

V is TRBV3-1 and J is TRBJ2-2, with 11 bases identical to TRBD2. Germline V gene lookup returns CDR1 LGHDT and CDR2 YNNKEL (reference sequence). The CDR3 contains 17 residues. After removal of 1 base from V and 2 bases from J, the junction contained 3 bases not matched to a gene. CDR3: CASSQGGLAVNTGELFF. CDR3 nucleotides: TGTGCCAGCAGCCAAGGGGGACTAGCGGTAAACACCGGGGAGCTGTTTTTT.

The V and J genes are TRBV2 and TRBJ1-2; 7 bases are shared with TRBD1. The CDR3 sequence is 15 residues long. From germline, CDR1 is SNHLY and CDR2 FYNNEI. V shed 4 bases and J 4 bases; nucleotides not matched to a gene: 9. CDR3 in amino acids: CASSASTGPFYGYTF. The CDR3 nucleotides are TGTGCCAGCAGTGCCTCGACAGGGCCATTCTATGGCTACACCTTC. Drawing the rest from reference TRBV2 and TRBJ1-2, the complete variable domain is EPEVTQTPSHQVTQMGQEVILRCVPISNHLYFYWYRQILGQKVEFLVSFYNNEISEKSEIFDDQFSVERPDGSNFTLKIRSTKLEDSAMYFCASSASTGPFYGYTFGSGTRLTVV.

This clonotype has a handful of counts. This rearrangement joins TRBV4-1 to TRBJ1-5; no reliable D call. The CDR3 sequence is 15 residues long. With 1 base removed from V and 3 bases from J, the gap between germline ends came to 10 bases. Germline V gene sequence: CDR1 MGHRA, CDR2 YSYEKL. The CDR3 sequence is CASSQGILINQPQHF. The CDR3 nucleotides are TGCGCCAGCAGCCAAGGCATCCTAATCAATCAGCCCCAGCATTTT.

This clonotype has just a few counts. J is TRBJ1-4 and V is TRBV18; D is ambiguous. The ends were cut back, 3 bases at V and 8 bases at J, with 10 bases in the middle. This CDR3 comprises 13 residues. Germline values: CDR1 KGHSH, CDR2 LQKENI. The CDR3 sequence: CASSPGNSEKLFF. The CDR3 nucleotides are TGTGCCAGCTCACCGGGGAATAGCGAAAAACTGTTTTTT.

The genes are TRBV7-6 and TRBJ2-7; 10 positions match TRBD2. V was pared by 5 bases and J by 7 bases, with 17 bases of the junction left unmatched. This CDR3 region has 17 residues. The germline V gene encodes CDR1 SGHVS and CDR2 FNYEAQ. The CDR3 here is CASSPGLASYAFQEQYF. CDR3 nucleotide sequence: TGTGCCAGCAGCCCGGGACTAGCGAGCTACGCATTTCAAGAGCAGTACTTC.

This clonotype has ten or more counts. The rearrangement joins TRBV27 to TRBJ2-4, with D unresolved. CDR1 is MNHEY, CDR2 SMNVEV, per germline (reference sequence). The V and J ends lost 5 bases and 0 bases respectively, with 11 bases between them. The CDR3 is 15 amino acids. CDR3 region: CASSEPGLAKNIQYF. In DNA form, the CDR3 reads TGTGCCAGCAGTGAACCGGGTTTAGCCAAAAACATTCAGTACTTC.

This clonotype was recorded many times. The chain links TRBV18 to TRBJ2-7, with a tentative D call TRBD1 (5 bases). The CDR3 totals 16 residues. Germline lookup yields CDR1 KGHSH and CDR2 LQKENI. Trimming shortened V by 0 bases and J by 3 bases, and 15 bases separated the two germline ends. Written as DNA, the CDR3 is TGTGCCAGCTCACCACCGGCAGGGCCAGGTCTCTACGAGCAGTACTTC. Encoded protein: CASSPPAGPGLYEQYF.

The V and J genes are TRBV7-9 and TRBJ2-3; D uncertain. V lost 5 bases, J lost 7 bases, and 7 bases lay in between. The germline gives CDR1 SEHNR, CDR2 FQNEAQ (reference sequence). This CDR3 comprises 11 residues. The CDR3: CASSKQNTQYF. The CDR3, as DNA: TGTGCCAGCAGCAAGCAAAATACGCAGTATTTT.

The chain joins TRBV6-1 to TRBJ1-1; D might be TRBD1 (5 bases). Deletions cut 4 bases from V and 10 bases from J, with 10 bases between. Looked up from germline, CDR1 is MNHNS and CDR2 is SASEGT. There are 11 residues in the CDR3. Here the CDR3 DNA reads TGTGCCAGCAGTGGGGGACGGGGAGCTTTCTTT. This gives the protein CASSGGRGAFF.

This clonotype has a count of ten or more. This chain connects TRBV20-1 to TRBJ1-1, with D possibly being TRBD1 (6 bases). CDR1 is DFQATT and CDR2 is SNEGSKA in the germline V gene (reference sequence). V was shortened by 5 bases and J by 5 bases, with 12 bases between the two germline ends. CDR3 length: 12 residues. The CDR3 DNA reads TGCAGTGCTGACGGGGGGCGGACTGAAGCTTTCTTT. This sequence encodes CSADGGRTEAFF.

The chain is built from TRBV27 and TRBJ2-3, with TRBD2 as a possible D gene (6 bases). CDR3 size: 17 residues. Germline loops: CDR1 MNHEY, CDR2 SMNVEV (reference sequence). Between the trimmed V and J ends, which lost 7 bases and 8 bases, there was a span of 28 bases. The CDR3: CASTGRRDSDQGGTQYF. The DNA of the CDR3 is TGTGCCAGCACGGGACGAAGAGATTCGGATCAGGGAGGTACGCAGTATTTT.

V is TRBV29-1 and J is TRBJ2-1, with 10 bases identical to TRBD2. The CDR3 loop spans 14 amino acids. Germline V gene lookup returns CDR1 SQVTM and CDR2 ANQGSEA. The V segment lost 5 bases and the J segment 4 bases; nucleotides outside the gene matches: 5. CDR3 sequence reads: CSVSGRGRYNEQFF. CDR3 in DNA: TGCAGCGTTAGCGGGAGGGGGCGATACAATGAGCAGTTCTTC.

This chain links TRBV7-9 with TRBJ2-7, with TRBD2 matching over 11 bases. The J segment lost 3 bases and the V segment lost 7 bases, leaving 8 bases of the junction unmatched. The germline CDR1 and CDR2 sequences are SEHNR and FQNEAQ (reference sequence). The CDR3 is 15 amino acids. This chain's CDR3 is CASTSPGLAVYEQYF. The DNA of the CDR3 is TGTGCCAGCACTTCCCCGGGACTAGCGGTCTACGAGCAGTACTTC.

This clonotype has at least ten counts. V is TRBV7-8 and J is TRBJ2-1; TRBD2 aligns across 11 bases. The CDR3 sequence is 15 residues long. In germline, CDR1 is SGHVS, CDR2 FQNEAQ. Trimming took 1 base from V and 4 from J; bases not matched to a gene: 0. The CDR3 loop reads CASSLGLAGYNEQFF. DNA of the CDR3: TGTGCCAGCAGCTTAGGACTAGCGGGATACAATGAGCAGTTCTTC.